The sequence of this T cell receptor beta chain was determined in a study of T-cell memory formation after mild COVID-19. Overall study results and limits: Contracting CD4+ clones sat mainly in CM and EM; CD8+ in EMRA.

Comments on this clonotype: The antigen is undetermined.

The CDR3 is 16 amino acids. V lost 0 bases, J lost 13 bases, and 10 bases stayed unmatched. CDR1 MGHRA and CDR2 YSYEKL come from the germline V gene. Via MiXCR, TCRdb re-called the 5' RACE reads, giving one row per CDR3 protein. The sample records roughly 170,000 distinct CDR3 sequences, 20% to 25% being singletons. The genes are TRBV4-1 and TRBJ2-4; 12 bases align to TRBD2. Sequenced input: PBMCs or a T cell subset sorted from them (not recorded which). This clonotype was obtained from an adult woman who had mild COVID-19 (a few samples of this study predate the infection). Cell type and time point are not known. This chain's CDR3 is CASSQEGLAGGYPQYF. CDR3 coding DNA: TGCGCCAGCAGCCAAGAAGGGCTAGCGGGGGGGTACCCACAGTACTTC.